The present entry profiles one T cell receptor beta chain with its context. This clone's antigen is unknown. There are no base qualities to consult, and no much larger clone falls within one base. TCRbeta CDR3 regions were amplified from genomic DNA using the immunoSEQ Assay, a bias-controlled multiplex PCR. The original pipeline was this. Within the assay, amplification of reference gene primers was used to estimate how many nucleated cells each sample contained. To quantify the absolute abundance of each unique TCRbeta CDR3 rearrangement, sequence reads were collapsed and filtered. For each sample, productive Simpson clonality was calculated as the square root of Simpson's diversity index across productive rearrangements. The table was pulled from immuneACCESS by TCRdb, which kept in-frame rearrangements only. Such tables lose some clones; where checked, under half of the loss comes from unresolved V genes, and the rest has no known cause. Clone size and the V and J calls come from that table; the DNA yielded D and trimming. Present in this sample are about 120,000 clones, 81% of which were seen just once. The ten top clones hold roughly a tenth of the sample.

Whole blood was collected in K2EDTA tubes by collaborating institutions according to the institutions' own protocols. For TCRbeta analysis, collaborator samples were shipped as frozen whole blood, as isolated PBMCs, or as DNA extracted from either sample type. V is clipped by 6 bases and J by 1 base, and the sequence between their germline boundaries is 13 bases long. The CDR1 and CDR2 encoded by the germline V gene are MDHEN and SYDVKM. Spanning cysteine to phenylalanine, the CDR3 consists of 15 amino acids. Kept here is only the CDR3 DNA, which spans 45 bases and is read in frame from base 1. The sample originates from a study of blood T cell repertoires in COVID-19 (dated by TCRdb to the early 2020s). Background on the whole study: The collaborator samples originated in the United States, Italy and Spain and spanned the acute and convalescent phases of COVID-19. Deeply sampled blood TCRbeta repertoires from subjects exposed to, actively infected with, or recovered from COVID-19 were included in the dataset. The repertoires were released in a freely available public database intended as a resource for research on the immune response to SARS-CoV-2. The material from the prospective study consisted of cDNA or gDNA derived from T cells, B-cell-depleted T cells, or PBMCs. The sample metadata nearly always contained a de-identified subject ID, COVID-19 status, age in years and sex. Samples came from the ongoing ImmuneRACE study (first 160 participants) plus 1,254 subjects from 6 global collaborators. HLA class I and class II types, where available, came from metadata supplied by the sample provider rather than from assay-based typing.

General conclusions and limits of the study: The quantity of clinical and demographic metadata differed by source and by participant and was supplied without curation.

What was sequenced was peripheral blood. This clonotype was obtained from a human donor in a cohort sampled during active COVID-19. Recombination linked TRBV28 to TRBJ2-4; TRBD1 is perhaps the D gene, given 6 matching bases. The DNA reads TGTGCCAGCAGCCCACCTCAGGGGGCCAAAAACATTCAGTACTTC. Its protein is CASSPPQGAKNIQYF.